The rows below give T cell receptor beta chains drawn from one sample of a study of Graves' ophthalmopathy and Graves' hyperthyroidism. TCRdb reprocessed the multiplex PCR reads with MiXCR, giving one entry per CDR3 protein. The repertoire consists of 150,000 to 200,000 distinct CDR3 sequences, with 30% to 45% occurring once and the leading ten covering under 6.5%. Sequencing used peripheral blood. These receptors all stem from a woman in her forties with Graves' ophthalmopathy. The CDR3 runs from the conserved cysteine through the conserved F or W. D genes are given only for firm matches. Size values are once, few and many counts, or a class for expanded clones, and some rows have none.

J gene | V gene | D gene | clone size | CDR3 protein | CDR3 DNA
TRBJ1-2 | TRBV6-1 | . | many | CASSDGQIYGYTF | TGTGCCAGCAGTGACGGACAGATCTATGGCTACACCTTC
TRBJ2-7 | TRBV12-3/TRBV12-4 | TRBD2 | . | CASSETSNFEQYF | TGTGCCAGCAGTGAGACTAGCAACTTCGAGCAGTACTTC
TRBJ2-7 | TRBV7-8 | TRBD1 | . | CASSETGQYEQYF | TGTGCCAGCAGCGAGACAGGGCAGTACGAGCAGTACTTC
TRBJ1-2 | TRBV12-3/TRBV12-4 | . | once | CASSSALTVNYGYTF | TGTGCCAGCAGCTCGGCCCTGACGGTGAACTATGGCTACACCTTC
TRBJ1-2 | TRBV12-3/TRBV12-4 | TRBD1 | . | CASSPLSTGNYGYTF | TGTGCCAGCAGCCCCCTCTCGACAGGGAACTATGGCTACACCTTC
TRBJ2-2 | TRBV29-1 | . | . | CSVGNRRTGELFF | TGCAGCGTTGGAAACCGCCGCACCGGGGAGCTGTTTTTT
TRBJ1-5 | TRBV28 | . | few | CASSKARGQSAKHF | TGTGCCAGCAGCAAGGCCAGAGGGCAATCAGCCAAGCATTTT
TRBJ1-5 | TRBV12-5 | . | . | CASGHGGDSNQPQHF | TGTGCTAGTGGCCACGGGGGGGATAGCAATCAGCCCCAGCATTTT
TRBJ1-1 | TRBV10-2 | . | many | CASSDVWGTEAFF | TGCGCCAGCAGTGACGTCTGGGGTACTGAAGCTTTCTTT
TRBJ2-2 | TRBV7-8 | . | . | CASSLTVNTGELFF | TGTGCCAGCAGCTTGACAGTTAACACCGGGGAGCTGTTTTTT
TRBJ2-7 | TRBV5-1 | . | many | CASSPPAPYEQYF | TGCGCCAGCAGCCCCCCGGCTCCCTACGAGCAGTACTTC
TRBJ1-1 | TRBV11-2 | . | . | CASSLGTGITEAFF | TGTGCCAGCAGCTTAGGGACGGGGATTACTGAAGCTTTCTTT
TRBJ2-2 | TRBV6-1 | . | . | CASSKRSWNTGELFF | TGTGCCAGCAGTAAGCGGAGCTGGAACACCGGGGAGCTGTTTTTT
TRBJ2-5 | TRBV6-5 | . | . | CASSYSFWAQGSMETQYF | TGTGCCAGCAGTTACTCATTTTGGGCACAGGGCTCGATGGAGACCCAGTACTTC
TRBJ2-5 | TRBV24-1 | TRBD1 | . | CATSVPTGGGETQYF | TGTGCCACCAGTGTTCCGACAGGGGGCGGGGAGACCCAGTACTTC
TRBJ2-7 | TRBV11-2 | . | . | CASSFGRISSYEQYF | TGTGCCAGCAGCTTTGGGCGGATAAGCTCCTACGAGCAGTACTTC
TRBJ2-5 | TRBV24-1 | . | . | CATATRVGETQYF | TGTGCCACTGCAACAAGGGTCGGAGAGACCCAGTACTTC
TRBJ2-2 | TRBV6-1 | . | once | CASSPPVGSDRELFF | TGTGCCAGCAGCCCCCCCGTAGGGAGCGATCGGGAGCTGTTTTTT
TRBJ1-3 | TRBV12-3/TRBV12-4 | . | . | CASILGGNTIYF | TGTGCCAGCATCTTGGGTGGAAACACCATATATTTT
TRBJ1-1 | TRBV7-6 | . | many | CASSGGGTNTEAFF | TGTGCCAGCAGCGGAGGGGGGACGAACACTGAAGCTTTCTTT
TRBJ1-5 | TRBV12-3/TRBV12-4 | . | many | CASSSNGMTARRSNQPQHF | TGTGCCAGCAGTTCTAACGGAATGACGGCCCGACGAAGCAATCAGCCCCAGCATTTT
TRBJ1-1 | TRBV6-1 | TRBD1 | few | CASSRDRNEAFF | TGTGCCAGCAGCCGGGACAGGAATGAAGCTTTCTTT
TRBJ1-1 | TRBV27 | . | . | CASSRQGIRLPNTEAFF | TGTGCCAGCAGTAGGCAGGGTATACGTCTACCCAACACTGAAGCTTTCTTT
TRBJ2-7 | TRBV20-1 | . | many | CSAKDNYEQYF | TGCAGTGCTAAGGACAACTACGAGCAGTACTTC
TRBJ2-7 | TRBV28 | TRBD1 | . | CASSVNRGPQYYEQYF | TGTGCCAGCAGTGTCAACAGGGGGCCACAGTACTACGAGCAGTACTTC
TRBJ1-1 | TRBV6-1 | . | . | CASRDWGANTEAFF | TGTGCCAGCAGGGATTGGGGGGCAAACACTGAAGCTTTCTTT
TRBJ2-7 | TRBV20-1 | TRBD1 | . | CSAYRQGNEQYF | TGCAGTGCTTATCGACAGGGAAACGAGCAGTACTTC
TRBJ2-2 | TRBV30 | . | few | CAWAFTGELFF | TGTGCCTGGGCTTTTACCGGGGAGCTGTTTTTT
TRBJ1-2 | TRBV6-2/TRBV6-3 | . | many | CASSYSGGTFPGYTF | TGTGCCAGCAGTTACTCCGGGGGAACCTTTCCTGGCTACACCTTC
TRBJ2-4 | TRBV6-2/TRBV6-3 | TRBD1 | many | CASLSRGQTNIQYF | TGTGCCAGCCTCTCACGGGGACAGACAAACATTCAGTACTTC
TRBJ1-5 | TRBV5-1 | . | many | CASSPGGGVYSNQPQHF | TGCGCCAGCAGCCCCGGGGGCGGGGTGTATAGCAATCAGCCCCAGCATTTT
TRBJ1-1 | TRBV12-3/TRBV12-4 | TRBD1 | few | CASSLGQGAQAFF | TGTGCCAGCAGTTTAGGACAGGGGGCCCAAGCTTTCTTT
TRBJ1-1 | TRBV19 | . | many | CASTAGIFEDTEAFF | TGTGCCAGTACAGCAGGGATATTTGAGGACACTGAAGCTTTCTTT
TRBJ1-1 | TRBV10-1 | . | . | CASSASQARTEAFF | TGCGCCAGCAGTGCCTCGCAGGCGCGCACTGAAGCTTTCTTT
TRBJ2-7 | TRBV4-1 | TRBD2 | many | CASSHESGTSGIKQYF | TGCGCCAGCAGCCATGAATCCGGGACTAGCGGGATTAAGCAGTACTTC
TRBJ1-2 | TRBV28 | . | many | CASSTGPRYTF | TGTGCCAGCAGTACCGGGCCTCGCTACACCTTC
TRBJ1-2 | TRBV28 | . | many | CASSSTSNYGYTF | TGTGCCAGCAGTTCAACCTCTAACTATGGCTACACCTTC
TRBJ2-5 | TRBV7-2 | . | many | CASSLDRIQETQYF | TGTGCCAGCAGCTTAGACAGGATCCAAGAGACCCAGTACTTC
TRBJ1-1 | TRBV6-2/TRBV6-3 | . | . | CASSYYIRTEAFF | TGTGCCAGCAGTTATTATATACGCACTGAAGCTTTCTTT
TRBJ1-2 | TRBV6-1 | . | many | CASNRIGENYGYTF | TGTGCCAGCAATCGGATTGGGGAAAACTATGGCTACACCTTC
TRBJ1-6 | TRBV12-3/TRBV12-4 | . | . | CASSGLDNSPLHF | TGTGCCAGCAGTGGACTGGATAATTCACCCCTCCACTTT
TRBJ2-7 | TRBV6-1 | TRBD1 | . | CASRTYSGQGYEQYF | TGTGCCAGCAGAACGTACTCGGGACAGGGTTACGAGCAGTACTTC
TRBJ1-3 | TRBV27 | . | many | CASSLGVSSGNTIYF | TGTGCCAGCAGTTTAGGGGTGTCCTCTGGAAACACCATATATTTT
TRBJ1-5 | TRBV19 | . | many | CASSIGGGQPQHF | TGTGCCAGTAGTATAGGCGGGGGTCAGCCCCAGCATTTT
TRBJ1-1 | TRBV7-9 | . | many | CASSLGATPGDTEAFF | TGTGCCAGCAGCTTAGGGGCCACCCCAGGAGACACTGAAGCTTTCTTT
TRBJ2-5 | TRBV7-2 | . | . | CASSLALSMETQYF | TGTGCCAGCAGCTTAGCGCTATCAATGGAGACCCAGTACTTC
TRBJ1-6 | TRBV28 | . | . | CASSLPGASGSPLHF | TGTGCCAGCAGTTTACCAGGGGCCTCGGGGTCACCCCTCCACTTT
TRBJ2-5 | TRBV10-2 | . | . | CASSDATRETQYF | TGCGCCAGCAGTGATGCCACCCGGGAGACCCAGTACTTC
TRBJ1-1 | TRBV18 | . | few | CASSPLAPTAMNTEAFF | TGTGCCAGCTCACCACTAGCCCCGACAGCCATGAACACTGAAGCTTTCTTT
TRBJ1-1 | TRBV6-5 | . | once | CASSYLGAAFF | TGTGCCAGCAGTTACTTGGGGGCAGCTTTCTTT
TRBJ2-5 | TRBV14 | TRBD2 | few | CASSQLLAGEETQYF | TGTGCCAGCAGCCAACTACTAGCGGGAGAAGAGACCCAGTACTTC
TRBJ2-7 | TRBV6-2/TRBV6-3 | . | many | CASSYRGGDPYEQYF | TGTGCCAGCAGTTACAGGGGGGGGGACCCCTACGAGCAGTACTTC
TRBJ2-5 | TRBV28 | . | . | CASRAYRAVETQYF | TGTGCCAGCAGGGCGTACAGGGCCGTGGAGACCCAGTACTTC